What follows are 16 T cell receptor beta chains derived from one specimen sequenced in a study of OX40 agonist ivuxolimab in advanced cancers. TCRdb's table, derived via immunoSEQ multiplex PCR, lists solely in-frame clones and lacks some. The sample carries about 31,000 clones, approximately 87% recorded once. The sample was CD4+ or CD8+ T cells sorted from blood, taken in a trial of the OX40 agonist ivuxolimab. All receptors come from an adult with an advanced solid tumor such as melanoma, head and neck, liver or kidney cancer.

V usage is TRBV28 and J usage is TRBJ2-1; 9 bases map to TRBD1. CDR1 is MDHEN and CDR2 is SYDVKM in the germline V gene. V shed 4 bases, J shed 8 bases, and the junction held 9 bases outside the gene matches. This CDR3 contains 15 residues. The CDR3 is CASSWLTGGSDEQFF. CDR3 bases: TGTGCCAGCAGTTGGCTGACAGGGGGGTCGGATGAGCAGTTCTTC.

This chain connects TRBV19 to TRBJ1-2; D may be TRBD1 (5 bases). The germline V gene encodes CDR1 LNHDA and CDR2 SQIVND (reference sequence). This CDR3 has 14 amino acids. V shed 6 bases and J shed 1 base, with 12 bases lying between them. The CDR3 is CASRFGAFNYGYTF. The CDR3 nucleotides read TGTGCCAGTAGGTTCGGGGCGTTTAACTATGGCTACACCTTC.

The DNA for the CDR3 is TGTGCCAGCAGCGGCGGGGTCACAGATACGCAGTATTTT. Translating gives CASSGGVTDTQYF. This chain joins TRBV7-6 and TRBJ2-3, with D tentatively TRBD2 (6 bases). The V gene's germline CDR1 is SGHVS and CDR2 FNYEAQ. The V and J ends lost 5 bases and 2 bases respectively, with 8 bases between them. The length of the CDR3 is 13 residues.

This chain links TRBV30 with TRBJ2-2; no definite D call. The germline V gene encodes CDR1 GTSNPN and CDR2 SVGIG (reference sequence). Trimming cost V 3 bases and J 6 bases, with 8 bases left between them. CDR3 length: 12 residues. CDR3 sequence (DNA): TGTGCCTGGAGCCTGGGCCCCGGGGAGCTGTTTTTT. Translated: CAWSLGPGELFF.

The chain employs TRBV11-1 and TRBJ1-1; the match to TRBD1 covers 8 bases. CDR1 and CDR2 from the germline V gene are SGHAT and FQDESV (reference sequence). V shed 4 bases and J 8 bases; nucleotides not matched to a gene: 3. The CDR3 consists of 12 residues. CDR3: CASSSRDREAFF. The CDR3 region has the DNA TGTGCCAGCAGCTCCCGGGACAGGGAAGCTTTCTTT. The whole variable domain, filled in from reference TRBV11-1 and TRBJ1-1, reads EAEVAQSPRYKITEKSQAVAFWCDPISGHATLYWYRQILGQGPELLVQFQDESVVDDSQLPKDRFSAERLKGVDSTLKIQPAELGDSAMYLCASSSRDREAFFGQGTRLTVV.

The rearrangement uses TRBV6-5 and TRBJ2-3; D gene unclear. The V gene lost 5 bases and the J gene lost 2 bases, with 11 bases spanning the gap. Germline V gene sequence: CDR1 MNHEY, CDR2 SVGAGI. The CDR3 is 14 amino acids. CDR3 DNA sequence: TGTGCCAGCAGTCAGAGTTACTCCACAGATACGCAGTATTTT. This translates into CASSQSYSTDTQYF.

This clone appeared a single time. The V gene is TRBV9, the J gene TRBJ1-4; possibly TRBD1 for D (6 bases). Trimming took off 0 bases at V and 12 bases at J, with 15 bases between the two ends. The length of the CDR3 is 14 residues. Germline assignment: CDR1 SGDLS and CDR2 YYNGEE. The CDR3 coding sequence is TGTGCCAGCAGCGTAGGTGTTATTAAGGGGGAACTGTTTTTT. The encoded protein is CASSVGVIKGELFF.

The J gene is TRBJ2-1, the V gene TRBV19, with D possibly being TRBD2 (5 bases). Germline CDR1 reads LNHDA; CDR2 reads SQIVND (reference sequence). The CDR3 is 15 residues long. Trimming removed 6 bases at V and 5 bases at J, with 17 bases between. CDR3 in amino acids: CASRFLPLRDNEQFF. CDR3 in DNA: TGTGCCAGTAGGTTCCTTCCTCTGAGGGACAATGAGCAGTTCTTC.

The chain combines TRBV4-1 with TRBJ2-2, with a possible D match to TRBD1 (5 bases). The germline V and J ends were trimmed by 1 base and 6 bases, with 12 bases remaining between them. This CDR3 region has 15 residues. Germline-derived CDR1 and CDR2 are MGHRA and YSYEKL. CDR3 loop: CASSQALQGAGELFF. CDR3 bases: TGCGCCAGCAGCCAAGCCTTGCAGGGCGCCGGGGAGCTGTTTTTT.

This rearrangement joins TRBV7-3 to TRBJ2-1; TRBD2 agrees at 13 bases. The CDR3 runs 18 residues. V dropped 2 bases and J dropped 4; count of bases not matched to a gene: 8. Per germline, CDR1 SGHTA and CDR2 FQGTGA. Written as DNA, the CDR3 is TGTGCCAGCAGCTTATTGGTCCCGGGACTAGCGGGATACAATGAGCAGTTCTTC. Residues: CASSLLVPGLAGYNEQFF.

The chain has TRBV6-5 and TRBJ2-1, with D possibly TRBD1 on 5 matching bases. Per germline, CDR1 MNHEY and CDR2 SVGAGI. V gave up 3 bases and J gave up 9 bases, with 15 bases separating them. This CDR3 is 14 amino acids long. CDR3 coding DNA: TGTGCCAGCAGTTATCAGGGCGCCTTCTTTGAGCAGTTCTTC. Amino acids: CASSYQGAFFEQFF.

This clone was seen just once. The chain has TRBV11-2 and TRBJ2-2; D uncertain. Germline CDR1 is SGHAT and CDR2 is FQNNGV. Deletions cut 4 bases from V and 2 bases from J, with 5 bases between. This CDR3 region has 13 residues. The CDR3 nucleotides read TGTGCCAGCAGCTCCCAAAACACCGGGGAGCTGTTTTTT. This codes for CASSSQNTGELFF.

The rearrangement uses TRBV4-1 and TRBJ2-7, with 8 bases lining up with TRBD1. The CDR3 has 14 residues. Per the germline V gene, CDR1 is MGHRA and CDR2 is YSYEKL. V trimming: 3 bases; J trimming: 6 bases; junction bases outside the gene matches: 7. This CDR3 is CASSHPGTGSEQYF. In DNA form, the CDR3 reads TGCGCCAGCAGCCACCCCGGGACAGGAAGCGAGCAGTACTTC.

This clone was found once. The chain recombines TRBV6-5 with TRBJ1-1; tentatively, D is TRBD1 (6 bases). Per the germline V gene, CDR1 is MNHEY and CDR2 is SVGAGI. This CDR3 region has 13 residues. The V end was cut by 8 bases, the J end by 5 bases, with 15 bases between. As DNA, the CDR3 is TGTGCCAGCTCCCAAGAGGGGGGAACTGAAGCTTTCTTT. This sequence encodes CASSQEGGTEAFF.

This chain connects TRBV5-6 to TRBJ2-3, with D uncertain. Per germline, CDR1 SGHDT and CDR2 YYEEEE. Trimming removed 3 bases from V and 5 bases from J, with 16 bases in between. The CDR3 runs to 15 residues. CDR3 protein: CASSSGLQYEDTQYF. For the CDR3, the DNA is TGTGCCAGCAGCTCAGGCCTTCAGTACGAAGATACGCAGTATTTT. Combining the CDR3 with reference TRBV5-6 and TRBJ2-3 gives the whole variable domain DAGVTQSPTHLIKTRGQQVTLRCSPKSGHDTVSWYQQALGQGPQFIFQYYEEEERQRGNFPDRFSGHQFPNYSSELNVNALLLGDSALYLCASSSGLQYEDTQYFGPGTRLTVL.

The J gene is TRBJ2-6, the V gene TRBV15; D uncertain. V lost 1 base and J 1 base, leaving 8 bases between the germline ends. This CDR3 has 16 amino acids. In germline, CDR1 is LNHNV, CDR2 YYDKDF (reference sequence). The CDR3 DNA reads TGTGCCACCAGCAGAGGCCGCGAGTCTGGGGCCAACGTCCTGACTTTC. It is translated as CATSRGRESGANVLTF. The full variable domain, rest sourced from reference TRBV15 and TRBJ2-6, is DAMVIQNPRYQVTQFGKPVTLSCSQTLNHNVMYWYQQKSSQAPKLLFHYYDKDFNNEADTPDNFQSRRPNTSFCFLDIRSPGLGDTAMYLCATSRGRESGANVLTFGAGSRLTVL.